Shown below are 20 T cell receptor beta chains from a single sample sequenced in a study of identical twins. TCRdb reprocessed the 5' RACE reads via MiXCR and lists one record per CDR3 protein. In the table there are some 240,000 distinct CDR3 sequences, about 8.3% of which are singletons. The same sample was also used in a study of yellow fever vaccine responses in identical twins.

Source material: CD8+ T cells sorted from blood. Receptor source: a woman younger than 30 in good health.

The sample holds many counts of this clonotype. CDR3 amino acids: CASSWDRTQSSYNEQFF. CDR3 in DNA: TGCGCCAGCAGTTGGGACAGAACTCAAAGCTCCTACAATGAGCAGTTCTTC. This chain uses TRBV5-1 with TRBJ2-1; TRBD1 agrees at 7 bases. The germline V gene encodes CDR1 SGHRS and CDR2 YFSETQ. This CDR3 is built from 17 residues. The J segment lost 0 bases and the V segment lost 5 bases, leaving 11 bases of the junction unmatched.

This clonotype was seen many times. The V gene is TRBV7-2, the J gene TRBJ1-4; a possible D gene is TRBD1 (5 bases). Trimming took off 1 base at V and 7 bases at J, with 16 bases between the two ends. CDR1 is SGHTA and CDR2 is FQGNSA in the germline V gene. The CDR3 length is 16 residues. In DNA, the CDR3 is TGTGCCAGCAGCTTAGGGACACGTTCTGGGTCTGAAAAACTGTTTTTT. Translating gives CASSLGTRSGSEKLFF.

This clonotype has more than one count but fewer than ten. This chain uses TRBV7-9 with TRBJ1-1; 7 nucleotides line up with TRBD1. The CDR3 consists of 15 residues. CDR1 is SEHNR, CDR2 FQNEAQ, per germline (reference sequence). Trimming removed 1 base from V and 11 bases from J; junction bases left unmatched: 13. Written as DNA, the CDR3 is TGTGCCAGCAGCTTAGGGTCGGCAGGGGGTTCCGGGGCTTTCTTT. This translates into CASSLGSAGGSGAFF.

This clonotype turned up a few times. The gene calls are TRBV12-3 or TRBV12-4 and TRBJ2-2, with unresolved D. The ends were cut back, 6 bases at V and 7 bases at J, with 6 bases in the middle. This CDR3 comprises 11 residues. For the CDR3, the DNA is TGTGCCAGCAGCCAGAACGGGGAGCTGTTTTTT. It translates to CASSQNGELFF.

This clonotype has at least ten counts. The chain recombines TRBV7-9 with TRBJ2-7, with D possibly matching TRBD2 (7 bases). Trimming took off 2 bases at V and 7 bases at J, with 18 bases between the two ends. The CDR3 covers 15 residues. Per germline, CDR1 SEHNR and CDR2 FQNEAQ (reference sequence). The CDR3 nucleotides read TGTGCCAGCAGCTTATTGTTGGGGGGGGCTACTGAGCAGTACTTC. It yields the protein CASSLLLGGATEQYF.

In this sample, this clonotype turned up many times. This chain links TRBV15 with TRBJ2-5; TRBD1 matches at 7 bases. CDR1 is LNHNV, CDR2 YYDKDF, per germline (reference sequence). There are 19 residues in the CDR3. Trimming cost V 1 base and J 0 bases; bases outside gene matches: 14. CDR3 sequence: CATSRVLSPGTVNQETQYF. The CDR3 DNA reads TGTGCCACCAGCAGAGTCCTTTCCCCAGGGACAGTGAACCAAGAGACCCAGTACTTC.

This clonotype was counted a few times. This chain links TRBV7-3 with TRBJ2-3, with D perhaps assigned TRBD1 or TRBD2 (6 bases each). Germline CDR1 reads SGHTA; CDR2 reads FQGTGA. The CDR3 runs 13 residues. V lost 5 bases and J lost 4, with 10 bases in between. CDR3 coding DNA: TGTGCCAGCAGCCAGGGGACTTCAGATACGCAGTATTTT. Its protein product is CASSQGTSDTQYF.

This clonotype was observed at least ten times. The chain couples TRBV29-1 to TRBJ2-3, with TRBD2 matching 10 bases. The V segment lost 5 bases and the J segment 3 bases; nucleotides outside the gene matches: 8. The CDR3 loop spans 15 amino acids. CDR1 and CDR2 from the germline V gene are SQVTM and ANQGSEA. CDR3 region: CSVFEREGWTDTQYF. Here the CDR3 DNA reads TGCAGCGTTTTCGAGCGGGAGGGATGGACAGATACGCAGTATTTT.

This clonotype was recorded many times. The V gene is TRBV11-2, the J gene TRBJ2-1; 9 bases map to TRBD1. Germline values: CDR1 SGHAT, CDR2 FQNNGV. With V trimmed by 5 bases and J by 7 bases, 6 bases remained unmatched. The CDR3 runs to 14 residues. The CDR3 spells CASSPGTGLNEQFF. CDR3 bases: TGTGCCAGCAGCCCCGGGACAGGGTTGAATGAGCAGTTCTTC.

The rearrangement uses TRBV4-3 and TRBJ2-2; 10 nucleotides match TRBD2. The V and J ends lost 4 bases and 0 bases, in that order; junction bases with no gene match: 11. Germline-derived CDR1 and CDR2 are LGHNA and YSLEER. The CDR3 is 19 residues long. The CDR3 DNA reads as TGCGCCAGCAGCCCTCGGGGGGGAGCGGGAGGGCCGAACACCGGGGAGCTGTTTTTT. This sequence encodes CASSPRGGAGGPNTGELFF.

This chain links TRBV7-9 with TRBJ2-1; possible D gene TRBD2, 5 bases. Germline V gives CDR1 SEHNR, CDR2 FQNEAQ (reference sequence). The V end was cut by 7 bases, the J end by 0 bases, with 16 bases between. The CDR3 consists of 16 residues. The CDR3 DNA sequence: TGTGCCAGCATCCCGCCGGAGGCAAGCTCCTACAATGAGCAGTTCTTC. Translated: CASIPPEASSYNEQFF. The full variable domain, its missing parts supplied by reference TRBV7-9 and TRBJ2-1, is DTGVSQNPRHKITKRGQNVTFRCDPISEHNRLYWYRQTLGQGPEFLTYFQNEAQLEKSRLLSDRFSAERPKGSFSTLEIQRTEQGDSAMYLCASIPPEASSYNEQFFGPGTRLTVL.

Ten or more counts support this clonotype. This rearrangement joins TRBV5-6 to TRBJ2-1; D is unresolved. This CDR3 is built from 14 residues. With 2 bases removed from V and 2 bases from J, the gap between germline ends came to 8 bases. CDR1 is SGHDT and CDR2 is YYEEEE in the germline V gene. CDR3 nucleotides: TGTGCCAGCAGCTTCGCGGCCACCTACAATGAGCAGTTCTTC. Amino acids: CASSFAATYNEQFF. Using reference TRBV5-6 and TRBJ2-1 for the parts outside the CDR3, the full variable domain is DAGVTQSPTHLIKTRGQQVTLRCSPKSGHDTVSWYQQALGQGPQFIFQYYEEEERQRGNFPDRFSGHQFPNYSSELNVNALLLGDSALYLCASSFAATYNEQFFGPGTRLTVL.

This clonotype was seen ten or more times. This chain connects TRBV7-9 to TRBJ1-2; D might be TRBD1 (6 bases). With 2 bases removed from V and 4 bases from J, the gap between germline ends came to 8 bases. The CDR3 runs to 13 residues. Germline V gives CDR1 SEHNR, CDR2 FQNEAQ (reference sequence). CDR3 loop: CASSLTGPYGYTF. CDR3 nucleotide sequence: TGTGCCAGCAGCTTAACAGGGCCCTATGGCTACACCTTC.

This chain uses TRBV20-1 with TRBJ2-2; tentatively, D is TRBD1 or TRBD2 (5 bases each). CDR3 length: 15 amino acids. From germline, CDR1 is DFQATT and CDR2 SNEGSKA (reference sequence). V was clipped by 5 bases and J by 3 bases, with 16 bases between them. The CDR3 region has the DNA TGCAGTGCTTGGGGGACCACCTGGGACACCGGGGAGCTGTTTTTT. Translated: CSAWGTTWDTGELFF.

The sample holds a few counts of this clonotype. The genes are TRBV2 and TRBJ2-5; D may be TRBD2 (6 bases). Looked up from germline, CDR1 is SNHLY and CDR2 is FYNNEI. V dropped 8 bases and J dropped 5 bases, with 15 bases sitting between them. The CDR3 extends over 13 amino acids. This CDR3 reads CASGRLVWETQYF. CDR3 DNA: TGTGCCAGCGGAAGACTAGTGTGGGAGACCCAGTACTTC. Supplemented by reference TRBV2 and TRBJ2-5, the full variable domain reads EPEVTQTPSHQVTQMGQEVILRCVPISNHLYFYWYRQILGQKVEFLVSFYNNEISEKSEIFDDQFSVERPDGSNFTLKIRSTKLEDSAMYFCASGRLVWETQYFGPGTRLLVL.

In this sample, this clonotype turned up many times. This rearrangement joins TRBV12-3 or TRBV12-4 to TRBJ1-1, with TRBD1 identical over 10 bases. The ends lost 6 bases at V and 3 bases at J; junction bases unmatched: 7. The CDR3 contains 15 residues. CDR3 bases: TGTGCCAGCAGCAAGGCCGGGACAGGGGACACTGAAGCTTTCTTT. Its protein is CASSKAGTGDTEAFF.

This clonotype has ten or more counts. The CDR3: CSGAGGVNEQFF. CDR3 bases: TGCAGCGGAGCGGGGGGAGTAAATGAGCAGTTCTTC. The chain uses TRBV29-1 and TRBJ2-1, with 9 bases fitting TRBD2. CDR3 length: 12 amino acids. From germline, CDR1 is SQVTM and CDR2 ANQGSEA. V was pared by 7 bases and J by 7 bases, with 5 bases of the junction left unmatched.

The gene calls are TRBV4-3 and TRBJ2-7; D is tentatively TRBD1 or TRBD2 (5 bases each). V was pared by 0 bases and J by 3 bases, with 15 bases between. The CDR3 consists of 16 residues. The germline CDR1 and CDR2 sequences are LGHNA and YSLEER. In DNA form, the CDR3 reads TGCGCCAGCAGCCAAGATGGGGGAGAGGGGTACTACGAGCAGTACTTC. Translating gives CASSQDGGEGYYEQYF.

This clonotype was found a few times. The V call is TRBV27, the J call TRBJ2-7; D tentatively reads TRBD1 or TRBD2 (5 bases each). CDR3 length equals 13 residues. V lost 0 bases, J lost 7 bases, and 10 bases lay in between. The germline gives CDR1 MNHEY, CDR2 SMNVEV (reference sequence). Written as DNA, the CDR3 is TGTGCCAGCAGTTTATCCAGGGCGGGTGAGCAGTACTTC. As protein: CASSLSRAGEQYF.

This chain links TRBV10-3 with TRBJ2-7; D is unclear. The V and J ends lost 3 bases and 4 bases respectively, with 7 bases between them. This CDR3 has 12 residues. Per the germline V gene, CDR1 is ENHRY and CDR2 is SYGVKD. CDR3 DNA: TGTGCCATCAGTGACGGTCCATACGAGCAGTACTTC. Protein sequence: CAISDGPYEQYF.